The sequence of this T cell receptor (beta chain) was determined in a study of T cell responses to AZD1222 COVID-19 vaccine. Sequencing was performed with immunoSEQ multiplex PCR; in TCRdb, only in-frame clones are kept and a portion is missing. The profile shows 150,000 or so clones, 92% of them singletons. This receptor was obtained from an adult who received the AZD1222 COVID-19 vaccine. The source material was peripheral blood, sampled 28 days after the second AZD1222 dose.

The CDR3 here is CASSLGVLNTEAFF. Here the CDR3 DNA reads TGTGCCAGCAGCTTGGGTGTACTTAACACTGAAGCTTTCTTT. This chain connects TRBV5-5 to TRBJ1-1; D is ambiguous. CDR3 length: 14 residues. Germline V gives CDR1 SGHKS, CDR2 YYEKEE (reference sequence). Trimming removed 0 bases from V and 2 bases from J, with 8 bases in between.